Given below is one T cell receptor beta chain in context. These data belong to a study of blood T cell repertoires in COVID-19. Study-wide context: Specimens from acute and convalescent COVID-19 originated in the United States, Italy and Spain. Sources were T cells, B-cell-depleted T cells, or PBMCs; the material itself was cDNA or gDNA.

Original data processing: For nucleated cells, counts were estimated from reference gene primer amplification. Sequencing was performed with immunoSEQ multiplex PCR; in TCRdb, only in-frame clones are kept and a portion is missing. V, J and clone size derive from that table, while D and trimming were established from the DNA sequence. The sample shows more than 250,000 clones, around 87% of them seen only once. The germline V gene has CDR1 SGHTA and CDR2 FQGNSA. There are 15 residues in the CDR3. The V gene lost 1 base and the J gene lost 0 bases, with 9 bases spanning the gap. The source material was peripheral blood. The sequence derives from a man aged 50 to 59 with active or convalescent COVID-19. This sequence joins TRBV7-2 and TRBJ1-1; D gene unclear. The CDR3 sequence: CASSLGQIMNTEAFF. The CDR3 DNA follows: TGTGCCAGCAGCTTAGGGCAGATTATGAACACTGAAGCTTTCTTT.